The entry that follows covers one TCR beta chain sequence. The protocol was immunoSEQ multiplex PCR, while the TCRdb copy is restricted to in-frame clones and leaves out a portion. The table records about 710,000 clones, 72% of them present only once. The entry originates in a study of shared clonotypes between healthy human individuals. Background on the study: CD8 memory received one plate per donor, CD8 naive two, CD4 memory three and CD4 naive three.

Germline values: CDR1 MNHEY, CDR2 SMNVEV (reference sequence). The CDR3 consists of 13 residues. V was cut by 3 bases and J by 3 bases, with 7 bases left in between. The sequenced material came from memory CD4+ T cells sorted from blood. Subset given: CD45RA-negative fraction. This receptor was identified in a woman aged 25 to 39 in good health. The chain employs TRBV27 and TRBJ2-3; no firm D call. The CDR3: CASSLGWTDTQYF. In DNA form, the CDR3 reads TGTGCCAGCAGTTTGGGATGGACAGATACGCAGTATTTT.